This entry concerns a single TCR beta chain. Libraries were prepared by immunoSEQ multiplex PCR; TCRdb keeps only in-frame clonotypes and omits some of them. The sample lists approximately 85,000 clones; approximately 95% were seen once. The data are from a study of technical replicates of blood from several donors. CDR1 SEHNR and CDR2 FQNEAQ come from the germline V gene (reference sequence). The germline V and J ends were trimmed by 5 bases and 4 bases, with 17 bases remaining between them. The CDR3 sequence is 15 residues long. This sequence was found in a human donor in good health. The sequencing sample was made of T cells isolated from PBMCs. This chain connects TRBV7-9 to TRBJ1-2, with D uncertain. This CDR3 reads CASSPPGLSSYGYTF. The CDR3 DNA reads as TGTGCCAGCAGCCCCCCGGGTTTGAGCAGCTATGGCTACACCTTC.